This entry features one TCR beta chain sequence. Labeling with CFSE marked roughly 200,000 responder cells, which were plated with roughly 200,000 irradiated, violet-dye-labeled stimulator cells. After the reaction, proliferating CFSE-low CD3+CD4+ and CD3+CD8+ responders were sorted. This entry is derived from a study of graft-versus-host responses after intestinal transplantation. Overall study: All recipients were given anti-thymocyte globulin induction, and tacrolimus and steroids were then administered for around three years.

Some clones are missing from TCRdb's copy, which holds only in-frame ones; the method was immunoSEQ multiplex PCR. Counted here are approximately 2,500 clones, roughly 28% occurring once; the ten biggest clones make up 5% to 5.5%. Whole-study findings and limits: Declining HvG levels early post-transplant were linked to peak circulating GvH clone levels.

V lost 4 bases and J lost 8; bases outside the gene matches: 3. The germline V gene has CDR1 MGHRA and CDR2 YSYEKL. There are 12 residues in the CDR3. The genes are TRBV4-1 and TRBJ1-1; TRBD1 agrees at 8 bases. This TCR was recovered from a human patient who was an organ donor for intestinal transplantation. The sequenced sample was alloreactive CD4+ T cells from a mixed lymphocyte reaction culture, obtained before transplantation. As to subset: CFSE-low proliferating T cells sorted from roughly six-day pre-transplant mixed lymphocyte reaction (GvH or HvG direction). CDR3 nucleotides: TGCGCCAGCAGCCCAGGGGGCTACGAAGCTTTCTTT. It codes for CASSPGGYEAFF.